This T cell receptor (beta chain) was captured in a study of T cells in localized non-small cell lung cancer. The data were produced by immunoSEQ multiplex PCR, yet TCRdb's version contains in-frame clones alone and is incomplete. The sample records a few thousand clones, roughly a third being singletons. V dropped 6 bases and J dropped 7 bases, with 21 bases sitting between them. CDR1 and CDR2 from the germline V gene are MGHDK and SYGVNS. This CDR3 contains 15 residues. This clone was observed a handful of times. Here the sequenced sample was normal lung tissue next to the tumor, taken before any cancer treatment. This sequence joins TRBV25-1 and TRBJ1-2, with a weak D call TRBD1 (6 bases). The source of this sequence is a man aged 35-69 years with stage I lung adenocarcinoma. This CDR3 reads CASSAPGLGAGGYTF. DNA of the CDR3: TGTGCCAGCAGCGCTCCAGGGTTGGGGGCCGGTGGCTACACCTTC.